Detailed here is one T cell receptor (beta chain). These data come from a study of CD8 T cells in Susac syndrome. At the level of the study: Among sequenced Susac syndrome patients, more than five had active disease and about 8 were in remission.

This CDR3 has 15 residues. The V gene lost 6 bases and the J gene lost 2 bases, with 15 bases spanning the gap. Germline V lookup: CDR1 SGHAT, CDR2 FQNNGV. RNA was extracted with the RNeasy kit, and a quantity of roughly 0.5 to 1 ug was reverse transcribed using random hexamers. Amplification of TCR beta CDR3 was carried out by immunoSEQ multiplex PCR, which covered 54 Vbeta and 13 Jbeta segments. TCRdb recomputed calls from the immunoSEQ multiplex PCR reads with MiXCR, one row per CDR3 protein. This sample has about 180,000 distinct CDR3 sequences, with roughly 94% found just once. The TCR originated in a human donor with Susac syndrome. The material sequenced was CD4+ T cells from PBMCs. The V gene is TRBV11-2, the J gene TRBJ2-3; no definite D call. CDR3 loop: CASRRVGRYTDTQYF. The CDR3 coding sequence is TGTGCCAGCAGACGAGTCGGACGATACACAGATACGCAGTATTTT.